This is a list of T cell receptor beta chains from one sample in a study of blood T cell repertoires in COVID-19. The method was immunoSEQ multiplex PCR; TCRdb's version includes in-frame clones alone and lacks a portion of them. This repertoire shows about 250,000 clones, around nine tenths found once; its top ten account for about 2.9%. The sequenced material came from PBMCs or T cells enriched from blood (not recorded which). The receptors were sampled from a woman between 35 and 50 years old who had been exposed to COVID-19. Both conserved end residues are part of each CDR3. D genes are given only for firm matches. Clone sizes are given selectively: once, few, many, or a class where the clone is expanded.

CDR3aa	CDR3nt	abundance	d_gene	v_gene	j_gene
CASSQDQIGLAGGQETQYF	TGTGCCAGCAGCCAAGATCAAATTGGACTAGCGGGGGGACAAGAGACCCAGTACTTC	.	TRBD2	TRBV3-1/TRBV3-2	TRBJ2-5
CASSLRQGASEETQYF	TGTGCCAGCAGTTTAAGACAGGGGGCTTCTGAAGAGACCCAGTACTTC	once	TRBD1	TRBV6-2/TRBV6-3	TRBJ2-5
CASRLGGLASGTQYF	TGTGCCAGTAGACTTGGCGGGCTAGCTTCGGGTACGCAGTATTTT	.	.	TRBV19	TRBJ2-3
CASSSPGGGVTTGELFF	TGTGCCAGCAGCTCGCCAGGCGGGGGCGTTACCACCGGGGAGCTGTTTTTT	.	.	TRBV7-3	TRBJ2-2
CASSPGTSGAYNEQFF	TGTGCCAGCAGCCCGGGGACTAGCGGGGCCTACAATGAGCAGTTCTTC	.	TRBD2	TRBV7-9	TRBJ2-1
CASSLAGKARGYQNEKLFF	TGTGCCAGCAGCTTGGCCGGGAAAGCAAGGGGGTACCAGAATGAAAAACTGTTTTTT	.	.	TRBV5-4	TRBJ1-4
CASSFSLAGQDYGYTF	TGTGCCAGCAGCTTCTCTCTTGCAGGGCAGGACTATGGCTACACCTTC	few	.	TRBV5-6	TRBJ1-2
CASGSGGLLNYGYTF	TGTGCCAGCGGTTCAGGGGGCCTCCTCAACTATGGCTACACCTTC	.	TRBD1	TRBV6-5	TRBJ1-2
CASSLVTGKENYGYTF	TGTGCCAGCAGCTTAGTCACAGGGAAGGAGAACTATGGCTACACCTTC	.	.	TRBV7-8	TRBJ1-2
CSVASGGSTEAFF	TGCAGCGTTGCCTCGGGGGGAAGCACTGAAGCTTTCTTT	.	.	TRBV29-1	TRBJ1-1
CSVGQGNSPLHF	TGCAGTGTAGGACAGGGGAATTCACCCCTCCACTTT	.	TRBD1	TRBV29-1	TRBJ1-6
CASCGTGTEAFF	TGTGCCAGCTGCGGGACAGGAACTGAAGCTTTCTTT	few	TRBD1	TRBV2	TRBJ1-1
CAISEMAPTRVTGELFF	TGTGCCATCAGTGAGATGGCCCCCACCAGGGTAACCGGGGAGCTGTTTTTT	.	.	TRBV10-3	TRBJ2-2
CATSDSFLAGGSETQYF	TGTGCCACCAGTGATTCTTTCCTAGCGGGAGGTTCGGAGACCCAGTACTTC	once	TRBD2	TRBV24-1	TRBJ2-5
CATSRDRWDRATFF	TGTGCCACCAGCAGAGATAGGTGGGACAGGGCGACTTTCTTT	.	TRBD1	TRBV15	TRBJ1-1
CAITVGTGTYGYTF	TGTGCCATCACGGTCGGGACAGGGACCTATGGCTACACCTTC	.	TRBD1	TRBV10-3	TRBJ1-2
CASSLGTGGAGTEAFF	TGTGCCAGCAGCCTAGGGACAGGGGGCGCTGGCACTGAAGCTTTCTTT	.	TRBD1	TRBV7-9	TRBJ1-1
CASSLGGQPQHF	TGTGCCAGCAGCCTTGGAGGCCAGCCCCAGCATTTT	once	.	TRBV12-3/TRBV12-4	TRBJ1-5
CASSLGGGYGYTF	TGTGCCAGCAGTTTAGGAGGTGGCTATGGCTACACCTTC	.	.	TRBV12-3/TRBV12-4	TRBJ1-2
CASSLAGSSKAFF	TGTGCCAGCAGTTTGGCCGGGTCTTCAAAAGCTTTCTTT	many	.	TRBV28	TRBJ1-1
CASSLGLYGYTF	TGTGCCAGCAGCCTCGGACTCTATGGCTACACCTTC	.	.	TRBV7-2	TRBJ1-2
CASSKAWLWAGDNTIYF	TGTGCCAGCAGCAAAGCGTGGTTGTGGGCAGGGGATAACACCATATATTTT	.	.	TRBV21-1	TRBJ1-3
CASSVQATGVGGYTF	TGTGCCAGCAGTGTTCAGGCGACAGGGGTGGGAGGCTACACCTTC	once	TRBD1	TRBV2	TRBJ1-2
CSASRDSNQPQHF	TGCAGTGCTAGTCGGGACAGTAATCAGCCCCAGCATTTT	.	TRBD1	TRBV20-1	TRBJ1-5
CASSLTAVQTGGYTF	TGTGCCAGCAGCCTGACAGCAGTCCAAACGGGTGGCTACACCTTC	.	.	TRBV5-6	TRBJ1-2
CASSLSAGLGGYTF	TGTGCCAGCAGCTTATCGGCGGGTCTGGGTGGCTACACCTTC	.	.	TRBV7-3	TRBJ1-2
CASSSGQGPGKLFF	TGTGCCAGCAGCTCGGGACAGGGGCCGGGAAAACTGTTTTTT	few	TRBD1	TRBV7-9	TRBJ1-4
CASSDSPRWLGTGEFIGTGELFF	TGCGCCAGCAGTGATTCTCCTCGCTGGCTCGGGACAGGGGAATTTATTGGCACCGGGGAGCTGTTTTTT	.	TRBD1	TRBV10-1	TRBJ2-2
CAWSVFKGRGGYLSSYNEQFF	TGTGCCTGGAGTGTATTTAAGGGGCGGGGGGGCTACTTAAGCTCCTACAATGAGCAGTTCTTC	.	TRBD2	TRBV30	TRBJ2-1
CASSLVGLIYGYTF	TGTGCCAGCAGCTTGGTCGGGTTGATCTATGGCTACACCTTC	.	.	TRBV5-8	TRBJ1-2
CSVEAILAGDADEQFF	TGCAGCGTGGAAGCCATCCTAGCGGGAGACGCCGATGAGCAGTTCTTC	.	TRBD2	TRBV29-1	TRBJ2-1
CASSEGQGSPTDTQYF	TGTGCCAGCAGCGAGGGACAGGGGAGCCCCACAGATACGCAGTATTTT	once	TRBD1	TRBV5-6	TRBJ2-3
CAISGSVGNSGGSYNEQFF	TGTGCCATCAGTGGCTCGGTCGGAAATAGCGGGGGCTCCTACAATGAGCAGTTCTTC	.	TRBD2	TRBV10-3	TRBJ2-1
CASRLLGGNQPQHF	TGTGCCAGTAGGCTACTTGGGGGGAATCAGCCCCAGCATTTT	.	.	TRBV19	TRBJ1-5
CASSDNRDRARRGTEAFF	TGTGCCAGCAGCGATAACCGGGACAGGGCTCGAAGGGGCACTGAAGCTTTCTTT	.	TRBD1	TRBV7-2	TRBJ1-1
CATSGGPGRTSGGVPGTQYF	TGTGCCACCAGCGGTGGACCAGGGAGGACTAGCGGGGGGGTCCCCGGGACCCAGTACTTC	.	TRBD2	TRBV15	TRBJ2-5
CASSIGGASTGELFF	TGTGCCAGCAGTATAGGGGGGGCCAGCACCGGGGAGCTGTTTTTT	.	.	TRBV28	TRBJ2-2